The source of this T cell receptor beta chain is a study of tissue T cells after allogeneic stem cell transplantation. Regarding this clone: Mouse gene names and germline throughout.

TCRdb's copy holds only in-frame clones and misses some; the assay was immunoSEQ multiplex PCR. The repertoire holds a few thousand clones, around three fifths seen once, with 18% in the top ten. As to time point: mouse harvest day 7 after allogeneic transplant. Tail vein injection delivered 10^7 T-cell-depleted bone marrow cells and 10^6 splenic CD5+ T cells. Tissues came from B6→BALB/c major-mismatch GVHD mice at day 7 or 14. Sequencing was done on a sample of liver tissue. This clonotype was obtained from a female BALB/c mouse given C57BL/6 T cells with graft-versus-host disease after an allogeneic hematopoietic cell transplant.

The CDR3 here is CASSEGYEQYF. Incomplete CDR3 DNA: TGTGCCAGCAGTGAGGGGTATGAACAGTAC. The V gene is TRBV13-1, the J gene TRBJ2-7; no reliable D call. With the read ending 1 residue before the CDR3 end, the germline J gene is used to fill in that end. The CDR3 is made up of 11 amino acids. V shed 2 bases and J shed 4 bases, with 4 bases lying between them. Germline values: CDR1 NSHNY, CDR2 SYGAGN.